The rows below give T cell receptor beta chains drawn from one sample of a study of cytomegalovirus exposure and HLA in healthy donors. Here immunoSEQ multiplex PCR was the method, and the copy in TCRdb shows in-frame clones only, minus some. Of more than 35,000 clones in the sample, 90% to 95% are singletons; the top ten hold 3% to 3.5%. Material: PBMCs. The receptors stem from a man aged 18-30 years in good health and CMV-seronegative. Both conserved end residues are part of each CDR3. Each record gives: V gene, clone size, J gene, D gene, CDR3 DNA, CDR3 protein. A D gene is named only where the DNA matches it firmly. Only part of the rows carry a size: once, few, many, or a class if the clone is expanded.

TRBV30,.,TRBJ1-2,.,TGTGCCTGGAGTCCCGACAGGCTCTATGGCTACACCTTC,CAWSPDRLYGYTF
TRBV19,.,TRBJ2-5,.,TGTGCCAGTAGCACCCGACGGGGAGAGACCCAGTACTTC,CASSTRRGETQYF
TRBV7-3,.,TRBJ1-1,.,TGTGCCAGCAGCTTAACGGCTGGACAGCAGAACACTGAAGCTTTCTTT,CASSLTAGQQNTEAFF
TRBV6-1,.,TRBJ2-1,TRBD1,TGTGCCAGCAGTGCTAGGACAGGTGACAATGAGCAGTTCTTC,CASSARTGDNEQFF
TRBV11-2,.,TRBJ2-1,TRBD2,TGTGCCAGCAGCTTAGCGGGGGGGACTGGGTACAATGAGCAGTTCTTC,CASSLAGGTGYNEQFF
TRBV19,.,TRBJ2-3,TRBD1,TGTGCCAGTGCAACAGGGGGCGCTGGAGCAGATACGCAGTATTTT,CASATGGAGADTQYF
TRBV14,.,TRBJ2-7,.,TGTGCCAGCAGCCAAGCGTACGAGCAGTACTTC,CASSQAYEQYF
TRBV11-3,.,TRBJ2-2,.,TGTGCCAGCAGCTTAGATACACTACAGGGAATCACCGGGGAGCTGTTTTTT,CASSLDTLQGITGELFF
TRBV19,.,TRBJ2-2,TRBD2,TGTGCCAGTAGTAGGGGGGAGGGTGACACCGGGGAGCTGTTTTTT,CASSRGEGDTGELFF
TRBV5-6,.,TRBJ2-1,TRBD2,TGTGCCAGCATCCAAAGCGGGAGGGTGCCCTACAATGAGCAGTTCTTC,CASIQSGRVPYNEQFF
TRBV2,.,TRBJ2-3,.,TGTGCCAGCAGTGAAGAAGACAGCTCCACAGATACGCAGTATTTT,CASSEEDSSTDTQYF
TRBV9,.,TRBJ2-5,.,TGTGCCAGCAGCTCTCAAGTTGGGCGTCTTGGGGAGACCCAGTACTTC,CASSSQVGRLGETQYF
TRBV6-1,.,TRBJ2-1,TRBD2,TGTGCCAGCAGTGCAAGGCGGGGGGCGTATGAGCAGTTCTTC,CASSARRGAYEQFF
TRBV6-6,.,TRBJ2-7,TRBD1,TGTGCCAGCAGGACCAGGACAGGAGGAGCCTACGAGCAGTACTTC,CASRTRTGGAYEQYF
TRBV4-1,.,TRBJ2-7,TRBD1,TGCGCCAGCAGCCAGGACAGGGGCGGTCAGGGCGAGCAGTACTTC,CASSQDRGGQGEQYF
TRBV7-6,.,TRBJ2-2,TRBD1,TGTGCCAGCAGCATCGACAGGGTTGGGGAGCTGTTTTTT,CASSIDRVGELFF
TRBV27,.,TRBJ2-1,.,TGTGCCAGCAGCCCAGGACTTTACAATGAGCAGTTCTTC,CASSPGLYNEQFF
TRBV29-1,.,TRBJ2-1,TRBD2,TGCAGCGTTTCACTAGCGGGGTTCACTTACAATGAGCAGTTCTTC,CSVSLAGFTYNEQFF
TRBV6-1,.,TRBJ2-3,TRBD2,TGTGCCAGCAGTCTACTAGCGGATAGCACAGATACGCAGTATTTT,CASSLLADSTDTQYF
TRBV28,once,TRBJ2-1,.,TGTGCCAGCACGTCCCAACGTTACTGGTTCTTC,CASTSQRYWFF
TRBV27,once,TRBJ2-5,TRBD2,TGTGCCAGCAGTTGGACTAGCGGGAGGGAGACCCAGTACTTC,CASSWTSGRETQYF
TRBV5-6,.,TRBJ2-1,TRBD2,TGTGCCAGCAGCTCACGGGGGGGGACCTACAATGAGCAGTTCTTC,CASSSRGGTYNEQFF
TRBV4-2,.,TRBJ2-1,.,TGTGCCAGCAGCCAAGATCCCCGCTCGGTAAATGAGCAGTTCTTC,CASSQDPRSVNEQFF
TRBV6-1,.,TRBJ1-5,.,TGTGCCAGCAGTGAAGGACAGGTGAATAATCAGCCCCAGCATTTT,CASSEGQVNNQPQHF
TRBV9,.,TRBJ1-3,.,TGTGCCAGCAGCGTAGGGGCGTTTTCCGGAAACACCATATATTTT,CASSVGAFSGNTIYF
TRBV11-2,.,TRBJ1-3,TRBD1,TGTGCCAGCAGATCAACAGGGGCCTCTGGAAACACCATATATTTT,CASRSTGASGNTIYF
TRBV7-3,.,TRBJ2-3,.,TGTGCCAGCAGCTTAAGGCCCACAGATACGCAGTATTTT,CASSLRPTDTQYF
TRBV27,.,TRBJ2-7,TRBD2,TGTGCCAGCAGCCTTCTAGCGGGGGGGGGAGGCGGGCAGTACTTC,CASSLLAGGGGGQYF